One and the same sample provided the 12 T cell receptor beta chains below, sequenced in a study of shared T cell receptors in the human thymus. Clones were read by immunoSEQ multiplex PCR, and TCRdb kept only the in-frame ones, dropping some. The table records hundreds of thousands of clones, about 87% of them present only once. This sample also belongs to another study, concerning human thymus T cells.

The sample was thymocytes. The receptors derive from a boy under three years old with a congenital heart defect.

The genes are TRBV27 and TRBJ2-7; possible D gene TRBD2, 7 bases. Germline CDR1 and CDR2: MNHEY and SMNVEV (reference sequence). The CDR3 length is 17 residues. V dropped 3 bases and J dropped 2 bases, with 20 bases sitting between them. CDR3 loop: CASSFTEGGTKTYEQYF. DNA of the CDR3: TGTGCCAGCAGTTTCACAGAGGGGGGGACTAAGACCTACGAGCAGTACTTC.

The chain combines TRBV28 with TRBJ1-5, with D possibly being TRBD1 (5 bases). This CDR3 is 15 amino acids long. Germline V gene lookup returns CDR1 MDHEN and CDR2 SYDVKM. V gave up 7 bases and J gave up 4 bases, with 17 bases separating them. The CDR3 spells CASTGTSRSNQPQHF. The CDR3 DNA is TGTGCCAGCACCGGGACTTCAAGGAGTAATCAGCCCCAGCATTTT.

The chain is built from TRBV28 and TRBJ2-5; D gene uncertain. CDR1 MDHEN and CDR2 SYDVKM come from the germline V gene. This CDR3 is built from 12 residues. V lost 6 bases and J 7 bases, leaving 12 bases between the germline ends. CDR3 amino acids: CASSHHPGTQYF. The CDR3, as DNA: TGTGCCAGCAGCCACCACCCAGGGACCCAGTACTTC.

This chain joins TRBV5-1 and TRBJ2-7, with a tentative D call TRBD1 (5 bases). Germline values: CDR1 SGHRS, CDR2 YFSETQ. The length of the CDR3 is 13 residues. The V end lost 0 bases, the J end lost 6 bases, and 10 bases lay between the germline ends. The CDR3 is CASSLGSGFEQYF. The CDR3 nucleotides are TGCGCCAGCAGCTTGGGTTCAGGGTTCGAGCAGTACTTC.

The chain combines TRBV14 with TRBJ2-7; D perhaps matches TRBD1 (5 bases). The CDR3 covers 16 residues. Trimming removed 0 bases at V and 5 bases at J, with 17 bases between. Per the germline V gene, CDR1 is SGHDN and CDR2 is FVKESK. CDR3 loop: CASSQDIRGVGDEQYF. The CDR3 DNA reads as TGTGCCAGCAGCCAAGATATTCGAGGCGTAGGGGACGAGCAGTACTTC.

The chain employs TRBV7-2 and TRBJ2-7; 9 nucleotides agree with TRBD1. The CDR3 has 14 residues. Trimming at V came to 5 bases and at J to 6 bases, leaving 8 bases not matched to a gene. The germline V gene encodes CDR1 SGHTA and CDR2 FQGNSA. CDR3 sequence (DNA): TGTGCCAGCAGCCTCCGGGACAGGGCCCCCGAGCAGTACTTC. Its translation: CASSLRDRAPEQYF. The whole variable domain, remainder taken from reference TRBV7-2 and TRBJ2-7, is GAGVSQSPSNKVTEKGKDVELRCDPISGHTALYWYRQSLGQGLEFLIYFQGNSAPDKSGLPSDRFSAERTGGSVSTLTIQRTQQEDSAVYLCASSLRDRAPEQYFGPGTRLTVT.

The chain is built from TRBV7-9 and TRBJ2-5; a possible D gene is TRBD1 (5 bases). The ends were cut back, 1 base at V and 3 bases at J, with 12 bases in the middle. This CDR3 is 15 amino acids long. Germline CDR1 is SEHNR and CDR2 is FQNEAQ (reference sequence). The CDR3 region has the DNA TGTGCCAGCAGCTTAGTCCCAGGGTCAGAAGAGACCCAGTACTTC. This translates into CASSLVPGSEETQYF.

The chain is built from TRBV15 and TRBJ2-1; TRBD2 matches at 14 bases. V was pared by 2 bases and J by 0 bases, with 9 bases of the junction left unmatched. Germline assignment: CDR1 LNHNV and CDR2 YYDKDF (reference sequence). The CDR3 sequence is 20 residues long. In DNA, the CDR3 is TGTGCCACCAGCAGACAGACTAGCGGGAGGGTGCTAGGCTCCTACAATGAGCAGTTCTTC. Residues: CATSRQTSGRVLGSYNEQFF.

This chain connects TRBV5-1 to TRBJ1-1; unclear D gene. CDR3 length: 16 residues. V was trimmed by 0 bases and J by 0 bases, leaving 12 bases between them. From germline, CDR1 is SGHRS and CDR2 YFSETQ. The chain's CDR3 is CASSLVPGSMNTEAFF. For the CDR3, the DNA is TGCGCCAGCAGCTTGGTACCAGGCTCCATGAACACTGAAGCTTTCTTT.

The chain uses TRBV6-5 and TRBJ2-7; 9 bases are a match to TRBD1. Germline CDR1 and CDR2: MNHEY and SVGAGI. V shed 7 bases, J shed 0 bases, and the junction held 4 bases outside the gene matches. The CDR3 runs to 14 residues. The CDR3 sequence: CASTKDRGSYEQYF. The CDR3 DNA reads as TGTGCCAGCACCAAGGACAGGGGCTCCTACGAGCAGTACTTC.

The chain carries TRBV7-9 and TRBJ1-4; 8 positions match TRBD1. The germline CDR1 and CDR2 sequences are SEHNR and FQNEAQ (reference sequence). The CDR3 is made up of 17 amino acids. J lost 5 bases, V lost 1 base, and 9 bases had no gene match. CDR3 in DNA: TGTGCCAGCAGCTTAGAGGGTATGGGACAGGTCAATGAAAAACTGTTTTTT. It translates to CASSLEGMGQVNEKLFF.

This chain uses TRBV6-5 with TRBJ2-7; D possibly corresponds to TRBD2 (6 bases). V shed 0 bases and J shed 3 bases, with 9 bases lying between them. Germline V CDR1 and CDR2: MNHEY, SVGAGI. This CDR3 contains 14 residues. CDR3 protein: CASSYSGLHYEQYF. The CDR3 bases are TGTGCCAGCAGTTACTCGGGACTTCACTACGAGCAGTACTTC.